The 8 T cell receptor beta chains below come from one sample, sequenced in a study of identifying expanded T cells in peripheral blood. This table comes from immunoSEQ multiplex PCR, and its TCRdb copy is limited to in-frame clones, with some not included. The table includes some 78,000 clones, 88% detected once. The sequenced sample consisted of blood. The receptors were sampled from a person aged 18 to 70 in good health.

V is TRBV4-1 and J is TRBJ2-2, with 7 bases lining up with TRBD1. The CDR3 has 16 amino acids. Per germline, CDR1 MGHRA and CDR2 YSYEKL. The trim removed 4 bases at V and 0 bases at J, leaving 5 bases unmatched. CDR3 DNA sequence: TGCGCCAGCAGCCCACAGGGGCGCGCGAACACCGGGGAGCTGTTTTTT. Residues: CASSPQGRANTGELFF.

This chain links TRBV7-2 with TRBJ1-6; D is perhaps TRBD1 (6 bases). Germline CDR1 and CDR2: SGHTA and FQGNSA. Trimming cost V 2 bases and J 10 bases, with 12 bases left between them. CDR3 length: 14 amino acids. The CDR3, as DNA: TGTGCCAGCAGCTTATCAGGGGACGGATCACCCCTCCACTTT. The encoded protein is CASSLSGDGSPLHF.

The chain uses TRBV12-2 and TRBJ1-5. TRBV12-2 is annotated as a pseudogene. This CDR3 spans 14 amino acids. CDR3 protein: CASRLERSNQPQHF. The CDR3 bases are TGTGCAAGTCGCTTAGAGCGAAGCAATCAGCCCCAGCATTTT.

The count of this clone is one. The chain recombines TRBV6-6 with TRBJ2-7; 12 bases are shared with TRBD2. The junction had 6 bases not matched to a gene; V was cut back by 6 bases and J by 3 bases. This CDR3 contains 15 residues. CDR1 is MNHNY and CDR2 is SVGAGI in the germline V gene (reference sequence). Written as DNA, the CDR3 is TGTGCCAGCAGCCGACTAGCGGGGGCCCTCTACGAGCAGTACTTC. It specifies CASSRLAGALYEQYF.

V usage is TRBV11-3 and J usage is TRBJ1-1; no clear D gene. V was clipped by 5 bases and J by 1 base, with 11 bases between them. Germline V gene sequence: CDR1 SGHNT, CDR2 YENEEA. CDR3 length: 14 residues. The CDR3 loop is CASSRREGNTEAFF. The CDR3 nucleotides read TGTGCCAGCAGCCGGAGAGAGGGGAACACTGAAGCTTTCTTT. Variable domain in full (rest from reference TRBV11-3 and TRBJ1-1): EAGVVQSPRYKIIEKKQPVAFWCNPISGHNTLYWYLQNLGQGPELLIRYENEEAVDDSQLPKDRFSAERLKGVDSTLKIQPAELGDSAVYLCASSRREGNTEAFFGQGTRLTVV.

The chain links TRBV6-1 to TRBJ2-7; 9 nucleotides match TRBD1. Germline V CDR1 and CDR2: MNHNS, SASEGT. V was pared by 4 bases and J by 5 bases, with 6 bases of the junction left unmatched. The CDR3 covers 14 residues. The CDR3 loop is CASSARQGDNEQYF. CDR3 sequence (DNA): TGTGCCAGCAGTGCCCGACAGGGGGACAACGAGCAGTACTTC.

CDR3 sequence reads: CASSPGSVSYEQYF. CDR3 nucleotide sequence: TGTGCCAGCAGCCCAGGCAGTGTCTCCTACGAGCAGTACTTC. The chain is built from TRBV27 and TRBJ2-7; D not resolved. The germline V and J ends were trimmed by 6 bases and 0 bases, with 12 bases remaining between them. The CDR3 totals 14 residues. CDR1 is MNHEY, CDR2 SMNVEV, per germline (reference sequence).

The chain has TRBV5-6 and TRBJ2-1, with D tentatively TRBD1 or TRBD2 (5 bases each). The CDR3 covers 14 residues. CDR1 and CDR2 (germline): SGHDT, YYEEEE. V was shortened by 6 bases and J by 9 bases, with 19 bases between the two germline ends. CDR3 DNA sequence: TGTGCCAGCACCCTCACGGGAATAGGGGCTGAGCAGTTCTTC. Encoded protein: CASTLTGIGAEQFF. The complete variable domain, with remaining parts taken from reference TRBV5-6 and TRBJ2-1, reads DAGVTQSPTHLIKTRGQQVTLRCSPKSGHDTVSWYQQALGQGPQFIFQYYEEEERQRGNFPDRFSGHQFPNYSSELNVNALLLGDSALYLCASTLTGIGAEQFFGPGTRLTVL.